The present T cell receptor beta chain was sequenced within a study of diagnostic markers for celiac disease (dated by TCRdb to between 2020 and 2021). The sequencing machine was an Illumina MiSeq. TCRdb reprocessed the reads into one record per CDR3 protein sequence, lacking DNA. This specimen's table enumerates over a thousand distinct CDR3 sequences. In total, the top ten clones hold about 11% of the sample. This clonotype is medium-sized (0.01 to 0.1%) on the basis of its frequency; no count is available. Its antigen is not yet known. From the cysteine through the phenylalanine, the CDR3 covers 16 amino acids. The coding DNA is unavailable. CDR1 is given as SGHRS and CDR2 as YFSETQ, both from the germline V gene.

The chain is made from TRBV5-1 and TRBJ2-3; TCRdb gives TRBD1 as the D gene, but with no DNA this cannot be confirmed. The sequencing sample was made of either unsorted cells or a sorted T cell fraction (not recorded which). This sequence was found in a human donor. The CDR3 amino acid sequence is: CASSQLTGVAADTQYF.